One sample yielded the 10 T cell receptor beta chains listed below, sequenced in a study of regulatory T cells in long-lasting Graves disease. In building TCR beta libraries, iRepertoire HTBI primers were used together with Arm-PCR of CDR3 regions. In TCRdb, the multiplex PCR reads were re-called with MiXCR into one record per CDR3 protein. Found here are some 370,000 distinct CDR3 sequences, roughly 20% of them singletons; the top ten hold roughly a quarter. Time point meaning: persistent/refractory GD, antithyroid drugs over 5 years with positive TRAb. Scientists built the TCR library using RNA that was extracted from PBMCs. The sample here was peripheral blood mononuclear cells (PBMCs), taken when the disease was refractory, from a patient treated with antithyroid drugs. These receptors came from a woman aged 40 to 50 with Graves disease.

This clonotype has a count of ten or more. The chain couples TRBV11-2 to TRBJ2-2, with a tentative D call TRBD2 (7 bases). The germline V and J ends were trimmed by 6 bases and 3 bases, with 17 bases remaining between them. CDR1 SGHAT and CDR2 FQNNGV come from the germline V gene. This CDR3 spans 16 amino acids. The CDR3 sequence: CASRGEAGHDTGELFF. The CDR3 DNA is TGTGCCAGCAGAGGTGAAGCGGGACATGACACCGGGGAGCTGTTTTTT.

In this sample, this clonotype turned up many times. The chain carries TRBV12-3 or TRBV12-4 and TRBJ2-5; D might be TRBD1 (6 bases). V was clipped by 7 bases and J by 0 bases, with 18 bases between them. The CDR3 sequence is 16 residues long. CDR3 DNA: TGTGCCAGCACCCTAGAAAGGACAGCCGACCAAGAGACCCAGTACTTC. Translating it yields CASTLERTADQETQYF.

The table lists this clonotype with a few counts. The chain links TRBV28 to TRBJ1-3; possible D gene TRBD1, 6 bases. Germline V gives CDR1 MDHEN, CDR2 SYDVKM. CDR3 size: 16 residues. V was trimmed by 1 base and J by 4 bases, leaving 14 bases between them. CDR3 residues: CASSLSRTAQGNTIYF. CDR3 coding DNA: TGTGCCAGCAGTTTATCTCGGACAGCCCAAGGAAACACCATATATTTT.

This clonotype was seen more than once but under ten times. V and J are TRBV2 and TRBJ2-1; D is unresolved. The CDR3 runs to 15 residues. V lost 1 base and J 0 bases, leaving 7 bases between the germline ends. The germline gives CDR1 SNHLY, CDR2 FYNNEI. DNA of the CDR3: TGTGCCAGCAGTGAAGGAATCAGCTCCTACAATGAGCAGTTCTTC. Its protein product is CASSEGISSYNEQFF.

The chain joins TRBV7-8 to TRBJ1-5, with a weak D call TRBD1 (6 bases). Germline V gives CDR1 SGHVS, CDR2 FQNEAQ. Deletions cut 5 bases from V and 7 bases from J, with 15 bases between. The CDR3 has 14 amino acids. The CDR3 region has the DNA TGTGCCAGCAGCCTCAAAGGGGGATACCAGCCCCAGCATTTT. Residues: CASSLKGGYQPQHF.

This clonotype appeared many times. The CDR3 DNA reads TGTGCCAGCAGCGTAACCGGGACAGGCCATGGCTACACCTTC. This encodes CASSVTGTGHGYTF. The chain recombines TRBV7-9 with TRBJ1-2; 8 bases fit TRBD1. Germline V lookup: CDR1 SEHNR, CDR2 FQNEAQ (reference sequence). This CDR3 has 14 residues. After removal of 5 bases from V and 6 bases from J, the junction contained 8 bases not matched to a gene.

This clonotype was detected once. A read error is likely here: a far larger clone is one base away. In nucleotides, the CDR3 is TGTGCCAGCAGCCAAATGGGGTCCTACGAGCAGTACTTC. Its protein is CASSQMGSYEQYF. The rearrangement joins TRBV14 to TRBJ2-7; D gene ambiguous. The CDR3 runs 13 residues. Trimming pared 2 bases from V and 1 base from J, leaving 6 bases between. Germline values: CDR1 SGHDN, CDR2 FVKESK.

The sample holds many counts of this clonotype. The chain links TRBV20-1 to TRBJ2-2; TRBD2 might be the D (5 bases). The length of the CDR3 is 13 residues. Trimming took off 3 bases at V and 3 bases at J, with 8 bases between the two ends. CDR1 is DFQATT, CDR2 SNEGSKA, per germline (reference sequence). The CDR3 coding sequence is TGCAGTGCTAGGGACTTTTACACCGGGGAGCTGTTTTTT. Encoded protein: CSARDFYTGELFF.

A few counts support this clonotype. This sequence joins TRBV30 and TRBJ2-7, with no clear D. Trimming pared 3 bases from V and 0 bases from J, leaving 6 bases between. Per the germline V gene, CDR1 is GTSNPN and CDR2 is SVGIG (reference sequence). CDR3 size: 12 residues. The CDR3 bases are TGTGCCTGGAGCTTGTTCTCCTACGAGCAGTACTTC. Translated: CAWSLFSYEQYF.

In regard to this clonotype: This clone may be a read error of a much larger clone one base away. J is TRBJ2-5 and V is TRBV6-1, with D perhaps TRBD1 (6 bases). CDR3 length: 14 residues. Germline values: CDR1 MNHNS, CDR2 SASEGT. The CDR3 here is CGRALDSCQETQYF. CDR3 DNA: TGTGGCAGGGCCCTGGACAGCTGCCAAGAGACCCAGTACTTC.